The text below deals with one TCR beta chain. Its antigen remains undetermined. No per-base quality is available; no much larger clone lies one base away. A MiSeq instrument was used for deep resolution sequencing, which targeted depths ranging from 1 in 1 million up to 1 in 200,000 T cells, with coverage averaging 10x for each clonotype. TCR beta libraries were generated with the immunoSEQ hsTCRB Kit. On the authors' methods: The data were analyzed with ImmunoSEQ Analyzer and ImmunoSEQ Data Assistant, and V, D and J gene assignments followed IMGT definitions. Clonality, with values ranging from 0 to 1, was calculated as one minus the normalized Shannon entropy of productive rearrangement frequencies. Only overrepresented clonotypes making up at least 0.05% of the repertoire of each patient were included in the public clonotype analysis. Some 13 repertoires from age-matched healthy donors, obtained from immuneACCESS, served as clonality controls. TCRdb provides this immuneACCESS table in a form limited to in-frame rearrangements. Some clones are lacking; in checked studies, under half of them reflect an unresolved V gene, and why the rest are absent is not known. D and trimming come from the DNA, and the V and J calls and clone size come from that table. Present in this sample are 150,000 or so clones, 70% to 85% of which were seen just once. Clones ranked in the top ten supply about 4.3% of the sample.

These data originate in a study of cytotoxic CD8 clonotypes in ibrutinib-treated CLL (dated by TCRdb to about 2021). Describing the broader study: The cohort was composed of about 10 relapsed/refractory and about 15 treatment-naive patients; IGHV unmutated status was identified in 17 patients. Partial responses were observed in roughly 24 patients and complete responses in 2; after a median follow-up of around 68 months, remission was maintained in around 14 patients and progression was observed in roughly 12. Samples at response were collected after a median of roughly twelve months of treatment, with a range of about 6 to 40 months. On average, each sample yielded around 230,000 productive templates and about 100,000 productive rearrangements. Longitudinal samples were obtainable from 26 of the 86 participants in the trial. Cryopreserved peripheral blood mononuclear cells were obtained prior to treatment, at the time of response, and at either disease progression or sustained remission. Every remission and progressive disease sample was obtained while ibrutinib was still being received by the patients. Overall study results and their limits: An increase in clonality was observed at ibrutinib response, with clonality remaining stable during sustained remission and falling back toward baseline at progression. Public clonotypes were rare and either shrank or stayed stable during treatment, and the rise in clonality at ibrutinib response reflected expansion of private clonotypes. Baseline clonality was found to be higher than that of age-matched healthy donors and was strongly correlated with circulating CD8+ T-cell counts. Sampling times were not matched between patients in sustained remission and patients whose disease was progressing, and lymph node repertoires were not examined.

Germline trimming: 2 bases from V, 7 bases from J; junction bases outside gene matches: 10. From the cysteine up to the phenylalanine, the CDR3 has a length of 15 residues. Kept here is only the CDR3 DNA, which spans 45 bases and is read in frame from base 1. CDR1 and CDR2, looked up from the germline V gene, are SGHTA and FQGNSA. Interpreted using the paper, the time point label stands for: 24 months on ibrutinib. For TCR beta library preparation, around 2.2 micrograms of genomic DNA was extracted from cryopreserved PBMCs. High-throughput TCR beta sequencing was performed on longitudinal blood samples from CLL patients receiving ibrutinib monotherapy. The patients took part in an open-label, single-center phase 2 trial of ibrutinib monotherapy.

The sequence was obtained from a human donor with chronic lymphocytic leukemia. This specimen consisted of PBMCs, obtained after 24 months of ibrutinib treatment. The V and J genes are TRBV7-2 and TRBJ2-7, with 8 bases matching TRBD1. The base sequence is TGTGCCAGCAGCTTAAAGCCAGGGGGCTCGGGGGAGCAGTACTTC. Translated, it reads CASSLKPGGSGEQYF.